This TCR beta chain was recorded in a study of shared clonotypes between healthy human individuals. Study information: Three plates each covered CD4 naive and memory; CD8 naive two, CD8 memory one. Study-level points and caveats: Non-shared clonotypes displayed generation probabilities falling below those of clonotypes present in all four donors.

At the deep level, the assay was run. Repertoires were generated with immunoSEQ multiplex PCR, while TCRdb's copy carries only in-frame clones and drops some. The sample records about 1.1 million clones, 77% being singletons. The CDR3 length is 15 residues. Germline CDR1 LGHNA, CDR2 YNFKEQ. V lost 1 base and J lost 5; bases outside the gene matches: 5. In the case of this clone: The antigen is not known.

A CD45RA+ naive subset and a CD45RA-negative memory subset were split from CD4+ cells. The chain carries TRBV4-2 and TRBJ1-1; TRBD1 matches 9 bases. Material: memory CD4+ T cells from PBMCs. Subset: CD45RA-negative fraction. The sequence came from a young man in good health. Some clones in this sample may be carry-over from other donors' samples. CDR3: CASSQADRGGTEAFF. CDR3 nucleotide sequence: TGTGCCAGCAGCCAAGCGGACAGGGGTGGAACTGAAGCTTTCTTT.